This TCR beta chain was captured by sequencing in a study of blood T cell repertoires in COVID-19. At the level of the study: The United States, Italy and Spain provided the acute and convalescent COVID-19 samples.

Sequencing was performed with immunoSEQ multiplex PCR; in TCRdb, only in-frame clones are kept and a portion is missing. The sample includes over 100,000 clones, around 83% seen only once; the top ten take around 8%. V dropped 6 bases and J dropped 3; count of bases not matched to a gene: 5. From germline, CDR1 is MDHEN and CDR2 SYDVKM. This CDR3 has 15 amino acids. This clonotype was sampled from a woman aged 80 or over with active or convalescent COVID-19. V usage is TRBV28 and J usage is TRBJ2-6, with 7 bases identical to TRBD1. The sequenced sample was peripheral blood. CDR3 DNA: TGTGCCAGCAGGTCTCAGGGGGTTGGGGCCAACGTCCTGACTTTC. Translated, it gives CASRSQGVGANVLTF. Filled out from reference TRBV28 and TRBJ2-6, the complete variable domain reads DVKVTQSSRYLVKRTGEKVFLECVQDMDHENMFWYRQDPGLGLRLIYFSYDVKMKEKGDIPEGYSVSREKKERFSLILESASTNQTSMYLCASRSQGVGANVLTFGAGSRLTVL.